This T cell receptor beta chain was identified during a study of T cells in Graves' hyperthyroidism and ophthalmopathy. Patients were excluded for uncontrolled infection, other autoimmune disease, pregnancy or lactation. Diagnoses used clinical symptoms, serum thyroxine and TRAb, thyroid ultrasound and orbital computed tomography. Amplification yielded TCR beta CDR3 regions, with RNA transcripts as the source. HTBI primers were the set used in a first-round RT-PCR of the TCR CDR3. TCRdb fed the multiplex PCR reads into MiXCR, producing one record per CDR3 protein. The table shows 700,000 or so distinct CDR3 sequences, with around 15% occurring only once. The CDR3 is 15 amino acids. After removal of 1 base from V and 3 bases from J, the junction contained 4 bases not matched to a gene. Per germline, CDR1 LGHNA and CDR2 YSLEER. As concerns this clonotype: Its antigen remains unidentified.

Findings and limits, study-wide: Most expanded thyroid clonotypes above 0.001 recurred in blood.

Sequencing input: blood. The chain combines TRBV4-3 with TRBJ2-5; 8 nucleotides line up with TRBD2. The clonotype originates from a man between 18 and 35 years old with Graves' hyperthyroidism. This CDR3 reads CASSQGLAGKETQYF. The CDR3 coding sequence is TGCGCCAGCAGCCAAGGGCTAGCGGGTAAAGAGACCCAGTACTTC.